This T cell receptor beta chain was sequenced in a study of T cell responses to AZD1222 COVID-19 vaccine (dated by TCRdb to about 2021). Notes on the research overall: A total of about 230 trial participants underwent TCR sequencing, of whom 200 to 220 received two doses of AZD1222 and approximately 25 received two doses of the MenACWY control vaccine. Trial participants were enrolled into age subgroups of 18-55, 56-69 and 70-plus years, which contained about 150, 27 and 61 TCR-sequenced participants, respectively. What the research found in general, with its limitations: Participants were mostly white British, with more females than males. The authors suggested clonal diversity may have been underestimated. Reportedly, close to half of the unique spike-specific TCRs recognized epitopes lying outside the regions that are mutated in the B.1.351 and B.1.1.7 variants. The whole spike protein was spanned by vaccine-associated CD4 TCRs, and dominant responses were seen in regions 160-218 and 743-854. Conclusions about previously exposed vaccinees were limited because only a handful of AZD1222 recipients were SARS-CoV-2 seropositive at baseline. Because no day 14 peak-response samples were available, the repertoires could be characterized only after the peak T cell response. Spike-specific TCR breadth and depth rose significantly after two AZD1222 doses compared with day 0 and with MenACWY recipients. The 56-69-year group was small, and its depth increase did not reach significance, likely because of low power.

The label giving this sample's time point can be read as: about 28 days (+/-7) after the second vaccine dose. AZD1222 recipients given second doses at about 4 weeks or at about 12 weeks were pooled, since spike-specific TCR depth and breadth were not found to differ between the two schedules. Vaccinee samples were obtained from the UK trials COV001 and COV002, which included a single-blind randomized controlled phase 2/3 trial of AZD1222 (ChAdOx1 nCoV-19) in healthy adults. Trial participant PBMC samples were collected at day 0 and day 28 after the second dose for TCRbeta chain sequencing. Including cysteine and phenylalanine, the CDR3 has 13 amino acids. Only the CDR3 DNA stays, 39 bases, in frame from base 1. V lost 6 bases and J lost 4 bases, and the count of bases not matched to a germline gene is 1. Sequences LNHDA (CDR1) and SQIVND (CDR2) are obtained from the germline V gene (reference sequence).

The CDR3 regions of human TCRbeta chains were analyzed by immunosequencing. The authors' pipeline ran thus. Repertoire TCRs were matched against a reference library of SARS-CoV-2-specific TCRs generated with the MIRA antigen-specificity platform. Breadth was defined as the fraction of unique TCRs that were SARS-CoV-2-associated. Depth was defined as the fraction of total T cells that were SARS-CoV-2-associated. Using the MIRA data, every spike-specific TCR was mapped to the spike region that the TCR reacted to and assigned to either a CD4 or a CD8 class. Log10-transformed breadth and depth values were compared by one-way ANOVA with Sidak's multiple comparisons tests. TCRdb limited this immuneACCESS table to in-frame rearrangements with V and J called. A share of clones is missing; checked studies link under half to unresolved V genes, and the rest is unexplained. For V, J and clone size, that table is used; D and trimming come from the DNA. This sample holds 65,000 to 100,000 clones; about 91% were observed only once. In total, the top ten clones hold around 8% of the sample.

Comments on this clone: It lacks a known antigen. Base-call qualities are not available, and no considerably larger clone is one nucleotide away.

Sequenced material: peripheral blood, taken 28 days after the second AZD1222 dose. The chain is made from TRBV19 and TRBJ2-5; 11 bases in between match TRBD2. This clonotype was obtained from an adult who received the AZD1222 COVID-19 vaccine. The CDR3 region has the sequence CASSGLAGETQYF. The nucleotide sequence is given as TGTGCCAGTAGCGGACTAGCGGGAGAGACCCAGTACTTC.